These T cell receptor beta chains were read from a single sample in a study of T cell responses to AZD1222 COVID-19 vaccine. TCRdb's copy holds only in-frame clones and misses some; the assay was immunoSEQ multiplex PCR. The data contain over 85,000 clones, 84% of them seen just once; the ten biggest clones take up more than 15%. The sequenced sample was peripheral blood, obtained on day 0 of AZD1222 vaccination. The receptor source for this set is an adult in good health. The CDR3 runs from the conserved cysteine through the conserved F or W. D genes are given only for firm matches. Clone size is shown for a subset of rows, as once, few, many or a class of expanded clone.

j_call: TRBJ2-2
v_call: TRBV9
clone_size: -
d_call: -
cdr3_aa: CASSVTGTTYTGELFF
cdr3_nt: TGTGCCAGCAGCGTGACCGGGACAACTTACACCGGGGAGCTGTTTTTT

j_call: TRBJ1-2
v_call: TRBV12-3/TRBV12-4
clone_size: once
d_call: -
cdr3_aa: CASSFGDYGYTF
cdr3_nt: TGTGCCAGCAGCTTCGGGGACTATGGCTACACCTTC

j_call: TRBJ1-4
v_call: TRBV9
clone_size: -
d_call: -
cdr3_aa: CASSMDATSEKLFF
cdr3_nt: TGTGCCAGCAGCATGGACGCTACGTCTGAAAAACTGTTTTTT

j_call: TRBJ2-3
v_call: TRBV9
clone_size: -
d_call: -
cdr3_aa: CASSVATRSPMASTDTQYF
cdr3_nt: TGTGCCAGCAGCGTAGCTACCCGGAGTCCTATGGCTAGCACAGATACGCAGTATTTT

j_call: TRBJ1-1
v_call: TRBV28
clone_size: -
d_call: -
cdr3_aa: CASSPPARNTEAFF
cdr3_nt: TGTGCCAGCAGTCCCCCCGCGAGGAACACTGAAGCTTTCTTT

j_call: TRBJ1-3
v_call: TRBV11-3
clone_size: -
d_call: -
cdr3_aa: CASSLDLSSGNTIYF
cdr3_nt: TGTGCCAGCAGCCTCGACCTCAGCTCTGGAAACACCATATATTTT

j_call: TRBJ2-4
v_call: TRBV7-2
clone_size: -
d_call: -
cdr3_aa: CASSLLKNIQYF
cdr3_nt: TGTGCCAGCAGCTTGTTGAAAAACATTCAGTACTTC

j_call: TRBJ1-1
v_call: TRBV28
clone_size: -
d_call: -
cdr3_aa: CASRVKWTEAFF
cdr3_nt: TGTGCCAGCAGGGTAAAGTGGACTGAAGCTTTCTTT

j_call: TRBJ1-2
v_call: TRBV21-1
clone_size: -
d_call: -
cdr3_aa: CASSKGGTGGMSNYGYTF
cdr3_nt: TGTGCCAGCAGCAAGGGCGGGACAGGGGGAATGTCTAACTATGGCTACACCTTC

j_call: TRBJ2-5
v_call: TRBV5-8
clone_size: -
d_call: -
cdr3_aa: CASSRGGLRGETQYF
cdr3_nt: TGTGCCAGCAGCAGAGGCGGGCTCCGAGGGGAGACCCAGTACTTC

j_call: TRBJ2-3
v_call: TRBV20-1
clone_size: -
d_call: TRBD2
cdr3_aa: CSATELAELGTDTQYF
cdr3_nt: TGCAGTGCTACTGAACTAGCGGAGTTAGGTACAGATACGCAGTATTTT

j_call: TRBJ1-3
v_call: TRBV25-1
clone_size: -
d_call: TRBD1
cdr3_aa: CASSEGGQARGTIYF
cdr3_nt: TGTGCCAGCAGTGAAGGGGGACAGGCACGAGGCACCATATATTTT

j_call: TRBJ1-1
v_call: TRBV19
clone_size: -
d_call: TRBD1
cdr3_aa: CASSTRRGTEAFF
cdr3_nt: TGTGCCAGTAGTACTCGCAGGGGGACTGAAGCTTTCTTT

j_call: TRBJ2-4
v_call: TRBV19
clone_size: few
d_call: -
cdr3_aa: CASSIGARLSRIQYF
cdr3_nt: TGTGCCAGTAGTATTGGCGCTAGGCTCTCGCGCATTCAGTACTTC

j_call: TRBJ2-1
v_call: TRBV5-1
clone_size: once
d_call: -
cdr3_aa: CASSLGQTSSYNEQFF
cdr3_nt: TGCGCCAGCAGCTTGGGACAGACGAGCTCCTACAATGAGCAGTTCTTC

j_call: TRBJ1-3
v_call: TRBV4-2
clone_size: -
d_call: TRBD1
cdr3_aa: CASSTQGGLGDTIYF
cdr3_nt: TGTGCCAGCAGCACTCAGGGGGGTTTAGGAGACACCATATATTTT

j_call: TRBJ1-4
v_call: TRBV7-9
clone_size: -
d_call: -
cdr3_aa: CASSVTDLATNEKLFF
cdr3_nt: TGTGCCAGCAGCGTAACAGACCTTGCAACTAATGAAAAACTGTTTTTT

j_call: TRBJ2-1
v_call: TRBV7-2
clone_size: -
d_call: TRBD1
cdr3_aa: CASSLPPGQDPYNEQFF
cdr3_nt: TGTGCCAGCAGCTTACCCCCAGGACAGGATCCCTACAATGAGCAGTTCTTC